The next 13 T cell receptor beta chains were all read from a single sample in a study of long-term antiretroviral therapy in people with HIV. Running of the v3.0 immunoSEQ assay took place at survey level. Here immunoSEQ multiplex PCR was the method, and the copy in TCRdb shows in-frame clones only, minus some. Of fewer than 25,000 clones in the sample, roughly 85% were seen once. The sample consisted of unsorted PBMCs, taken at the start of antiretroviral therapy. All receptors derive from a man aged 50 or older with HIV.

By its share, this clone is large. The V gene is TRBV29-1, the J gene TRBJ1-1; TRBD1 might be the D (5 bases). Germline lookup yields CDR1 SQVTM and CDR2 ANQGSEA. The CDR3 has 12 residues. In DNA, the CDR3 is TGCAGTACCCAGTTGGGGGGTACTGAAGCTTTCTTT. Translated: CSTQLGGTEAFF.

The chain carries TRBV19 and TRBJ1-1; D gene ambiguous. V was pared by 7 bases and J by 5 bases, with 8 bases between. The CDR3 covers 11 residues. CDR1 and CDR2 from the germline V gene are LNHDA and SQIVND (reference sequence). CDR3 amino acids: CASTLFTEAFF. The DNA for the CDR3 is TGTGCCAGTACCCTTTTTACTGAAGCTTTCTTT. Full variable domain (missing parts from reference TRBV19 and TRBJ1-1): DGGITQSPKYLFRKEGQNVTLSCEQNLNHDAMYWYRQDPGQGLRLIYYSQIVNDFQKGDIAEGYSVSREKKESFPLTVTSAQKNPTAFYLCASTLFTEAFFGQGTRLTVV.

The V gene is TRBV5-4, the J gene TRBJ2-5, with 7 bases aligning to TRBD2. The germline V gene has CDR1 SGHNT and CDR2 YYREEE (reference sequence). With 0 bases clipped from V and 9 bases from J, the junction kept 5 bases outside the gene matches. The CDR3 is made up of 13 amino acids. The CDR3 sequence is CASSLASGRAQYF. The CDR3 DNA reads TGTGCCAGCAGCTTGGCCTCGGGGAGGGCCCAGTACTTC.

This clone is medium-sized. The chain uses TRBV10-3 and TRBJ2-7; TRBD2 matches 8 bases. Trimming cost V 6 bases and J 7 bases; bases outside gene matches: 17. Germline V gene sequence: CDR1 ENHRY, CDR2 SYGVKD. The CDR3 contains 16 residues. The CDR3 nucleotides are TGTGCCATCAGCCTGGGACTAGAGGGGGGGATGAGGGAGCAGTACTTC. Encoded protein: CAISLGLEGGMREQYF.

This sequence joins TRBV18 and TRBJ1-6; 10 bases are a match to TRBD1. This CDR3 has 14 residues. V trimming: 2 bases; J trimming: 8 bases; junction bases outside the gene matches: 0. CDR1 and CDR2 (germline): KGHSH, LQKENI. CDR3 bases: TGTGCCAGCTCACCAGGACAGGGGGATTCACCCCTCCACTTT. Its protein is CASSPGQGDSPLHF.

V is TRBV5-5 and J is TRBJ1-1; D possibly corresponds to TRBD1 (6 bases). Germline V gene sequence: CDR1 SGHKS, CDR2 YYEKEE (reference sequence). The length of the CDR3 is 16 residues. V was cut by 3 bases and J by 3 bases, with 18 bases left in between. Here the CDR3 DNA reads TGTGCCAGCAGCTGGGGGGTTGGGGGGCGTTACACTGAAGCTTTCTTT. As protein: CASSWGVGGRYTEAFF.

The gene calls are TRBV10-3 and TRBJ2-7; D perhaps matches TRBD2 (6 bases). The CDR3 has 16 residues. V gave up 8 bases and J gave up 2 bases, with 22 bases separating them. CDR1 ENHRY and CDR2 SYGVKD come from the germline V gene. The CDR3 region is CAILSTEGGQTYEQYF. The CDR3 DNA sequence: TGTGCCATCCTATCTACTGAGGGAGGCCAAACCTACGAGCAGTACTTC.

The chain uses TRBV4-3 and TRBJ1-3; the D is unclear. Trimming stripped 1 base from V and 0 bases from J, with 16 bases between. This CDR3 has 18 residues. In germline, CDR1 is LGHNA, CDR2 YSLEER. CDR3 amino acids: CASSQGPTYSSSGNTIYF. CDR3 nucleotide sequence: TGCGCCAGCAGCCAAGGCCCGACATACTCGAGCTCTGGAAACACCATATATTTT.

The chain employs TRBV4-3 and TRBJ2-1; D is undetermined. Per the germline V gene, CDR1 is LGHNA and CDR2 is YSLEER. The CDR3 has 13 residues. The ends were cut back, 2 bases at V and 9 bases at J, with 11 bases in the middle. The CDR3 loop reads CASSQTGLFEQFF. DNA of the CDR3: TGCGCCAGCAGCCAAACTGGGCTTTTTGAGCAGTTCTTC.

The chain links TRBV2 to TRBJ2-1; tentative D call: TRBD2 (6 bases). The V gene's germline CDR1 is SNHLY and CDR2 FYNNEI. The CDR3 consists of 15 residues. V shed 8 bases and J shed 6 bases, with 20 bases lying between them. The DNA of the CDR3 is TGTGCCAGCTTGGGACTGATCCCCGTACGCAATGAGCAGTTCTTC. Translating it yields CASLGLIPVRNEQFF.

This clone was detected only once. V is TRBV5-1 and J is TRBJ2-3; D may correspond to TRBD1 or TRBD2 (7 bases each). V was clipped by 5 bases and J by 4 bases, with 17 bases between them. CDR1 is SGHRS and CDR2 is YFSETQ in the germline V gene. This CDR3 contains 15 residues. The CDR3 DNA reads as TGCGCCAGCAGTCAGGGGGGGGACGGGTCAGATACGCAGTATTTT. Protein sequence: CASSQGGDGSDTQYF.

The rearrangement uses TRBV2 and TRBJ1-2; 7 positions agree with TRBD1. The CDR3 runs to 13 residues. With 4 bases clipped from V and 8 bases from J, the junction kept 7 bases outside the gene matches. Germline-derived CDR1 and CDR2 are SNHLY and FYNNEI. CDR3 coding DNA: TGTGCCAGCAGTGCAGACAGGGCGGGGGGCTACACCTTC. Encoded protein: CASSADRAGGYTF.

The rearrangement links TRBV30 to TRBJ1-1; no definite D call. The V gene lost 5 bases and the J gene lost 2 bases, with 12 bases spanning the gap. The CDR3 runs to 13 residues. Per germline, CDR1 GTSNPN and CDR2 SVGIG (reference sequence). CDR3 nucleotides: TGTGCCTGGTCTCCCGGGTCCAACACTGAAGCTTTCTTT. Translated: CAWSPGSNTEAFF.